Following are 8 T cell receptor beta chains from one sample sequenced in a study of sequential checkpoint blockade in melanoma. Described treatment: randomized to nivolumab then ipilimumab (arm A) or the reverse (arm B). Here immunoSEQ multiplex PCR was the method, and the copy in TCRdb shows in-frame clones only, minus some. This sample has 5,000 to 7,000 clones, with approximately 20% found just once. This specimen was tumor tissue (inferred from file names), taken from a patient given nivolumab and ipilimumab in sequence. Receptors were obtained from a human donor with melanoma.

The chain employs TRBV11-3 and TRBJ2-1; a possible D gene is TRBD1 (5 bases). V lost 5 bases, J lost 4 bases, and 12 bases lay in between. There are 14 residues in the CDR3. CDR1 is SGHNT, CDR2 YENEEA, per germline. The CDR3 protein is CASSEGASYNEQFF. The CDR3 DNA reads as TGTGCCAGCAGCGAAGGGGCGTCTTACAATGAGCAGTTCTTC.

This clone was found a few times. The rearrangement links TRBV28 to TRBJ2-1; tentatively, D is TRBD2 (6 bases). Looked up from germline, CDR1 is MDHEN and CDR2 is SYDVKM. V dropped 0 bases and J dropped 6 bases, with 9 bases sitting between them. This CDR3 has 14 residues. The CDR3: CASSLWVGGNEQFF. The CDR3 nucleotides are TGTGCCAGCAGTTTATGGGTGGGGGGCAATGAGCAGTTCTTC.

The CDR3 DNA reads TGTGCCAGCTCGGCCCGGGACAGGGGTATGAGAAAGACCCAGTACTTC. Its protein is CASSARDRGMRKTQYF. This chain joins TRBV18 and TRBJ2-5, with 10 bases lining up with TRBD1. The V gene end was trimmed by 6 bases and the J gene end by 6 bases; junction bases not matched to a gene: 13. The V gene's germline CDR1 is KGHSH and CDR2 LQKENI. This CDR3 comprises 16 residues.

The chain combines TRBV18 with TRBJ2-3; D gene uncertain. Germline CDR1 and CDR2: KGHSH and LQKENI. CDR3 length equals 12 residues. V lost 2 bases, J lost 0 bases, and 0 bases lay in between. CDR3 protein: CASSPSTDTQYF. In DNA form, the CDR3 reads TGTGCCAGCTCACCAAGCACAGATACGCAGTATTTT.

The V call is TRBV11-3, the J call TRBJ2-3; 8 positions match TRBD1. The CDR3 is 15 residues long. V dropped 6 bases and J dropped 4; count of bases not matched to a gene: 9. Looked up from germline, CDR1 is SGHNT and CDR2 is YENEEA. The CDR3 coding sequence is TGTGCCAGCAGTTCGCAGGGGGCGAGTGCAGATACGCAGTATTTT. This codes for CASSSQGASADTQYF. Variable domain in full (rest from reference TRBV11-3 and TRBJ2-3): EAGVVQSPRYKIIEKKQPVAFWCNPISGHNTLYWYLQNLGQGPELLIRYENEEAVDDSQLPKDRFSAERLKGVDSTLKIQPAELGDSAVYLCASSSQGASADTQYFGPGTRLTVL.

This clone has only a few counts. The chain employs TRBV9 and TRBJ2-1, with D perhaps given as TRBD1 or TRBD2 (6 bases each). From germline, CDR1 is SGDLS and CDR2 YYNGEE. The CDR3 runs to 16 residues. V shed 6 bases and J shed 5 bases, with 21 bases lying between them. The CDR3 sequence is CASTRGGRNIDNEQFF. DNA of the CDR3: TGTGCCAGCACCAGGGGAGGACGGAACATAGACAATGAGCAGTTCTTC.

This clone was counted at least ten times. The V gene is TRBV9, the J gene TRBJ2-3; D might be TRBD2 (5 bases). Per germline, CDR1 SGDLS and CDR2 YYNGEE. V was pared by 0 bases and J by 1 base, with 9 bases between. The CDR3 totals 15 residues. The chain's CDR3 is CASSVDGGGTDTQYF. The DNA for the CDR3 is TGTGCCAGCAGCGTAGATGGAGGTGGCACAGATACGCAGTATTTT.

CDR3 DNA sequence: TGCAGCGTTAATGGACTAGCGGGAACGGATACGCAGTATTTT. It is translated as CSVNGLAGTDTQYF. This rearrangement joins TRBV29-1 to TRBJ2-3; TRBD2 aligns across 12 bases. The CDR3 is 14 residues long. Per the germline V gene, CDR1 is SQVTM and CDR2 is ANQGSEA. Trimming took 5 bases from V and 6 from J; bases not matched to a gene: 6.